This T cell receptor beta chain was found in a study of blood T cell repertoires in COVID-19. Overall study context: From the United States, Italy and Spain came samples of acute and convalescent COVID-19. The cDNA or gDNA used as material had been derived from T cells, B-cell-depleted T cells, or PBMCs.

Study processing details: Nucleated cell counts were estimated from reference gene primer amplification. Only in-frame clones appear in the TCRdb table, and some are missing; sequencing was by immunoSEQ multiplex PCR. The V and J calls and the clone size are those of that table, but D and trimming were determined from the DNA. The data show about 200,000 clones, approximately 90% seen once. The V gene end was trimmed by 4 bases and the J gene end by 5 bases; junction bases not matched to a gene: 7. Germline V gives CDR1 SEHNR, CDR2 FQNEAQ (reference sequence). This CDR3 is built from 14 residues. The source material was peripheral blood. This rearrangement joins TRBV7-9 to TRBJ1-2; TRBD1 matches 7 bases. This clonotype was obtained from a middle-aged man with active or convalescent COVID-19. The CDR3 bases are TGTGCCAGCAGCTACCGGGACAGCTATTATGGCTACACCTTC. It yields the protein CASSYRDSYYGYTF. Full variable domain (missing parts from reference TRBV7-9 and TRBJ1-2): DTGVSQNPRHKITKRGQNVTFRCDPISEHNRLYWYRQTLGQGPEFLTYFQNEAQLEKSRLLSDRFSAERPKGSFSTLEIQRTEQGDSAMYLCASSYRDSYYGYTFGSGTRLTVV.